These T cell receptor beta chains were read from a single sample in a study of blood T cell repertoires in COVID-19. Clones were sequenced by immunoSEQ multiplex PCR, and TCRdb holds only the in-frame ones, with some missing. The table has about 240,000 clones, roughly 90% seen once; the top ten hold just over 7%. Sequencing used peripheral blood. These receptors were obtained from a man between 60 and 75 years old who had recovered from COVID-19. CDR3s include the opening cysteine and the closing phenylalanine or tryptophan. A D gene is named only where the DNA matches it firmly. Some rows mark clone size as missing; the rest say once, few, many or name a class of expanded clone.

>TRBV13|TRBJ2-7|TRBD2|-
CASSSPGRADEQYF
TGTGCCAGCAGCTCCCCCGGGAGGGCGGACGAGCAGTACTTC
>TRBV2|TRBJ1-1|TRBD1|-
CASQDRADTEAFF
TGTGCCAGCCAGGACAGGGCGGACACTGAAGCTTTCTTT
>TRBV6-6|TRBJ2-1|-|-
CASSYASYNEQFF
TGTGCCAGCAGTTACGCCAGCTACAATGAGCAGTTCTTC
>TRBV27|TRBJ2-1|TRBD2|-
CASRPSGGFNEQFF
TGTGCCAGCAGGCCTAGCGGGGGGTTCAATGAGCAGTTCTTC
>TRBV5-1|TRBJ2-7|TRBD1|-
CASRAVTGDLPYEQYF
TGCGCCAGCAGGGCGGTTACAGGGGATTTACCTTACGAGCAGTACTTC
>TRBV25-1|TRBJ1-4|-|-
CASSELRETDEKLFF
TGTGCCAGCAGTGAATTACGGGAGACGGATGAAAAACTGTTTTTT
>TRBV30|TRBJ1-6|-|-
CAWRSTVYNSPLHF
TGTGCCTGGAGGTCGACAGTTTATAATTCACCCCTCCACTTT
>TRBV6-2/TRBV6-3|TRBJ2-1|TRBD2|-
CASSSRLAGSYNEQFF
TGTGCCAGCAGTTCTAGACTAGCGGGCTCCTACAATGAGCAGTTCTTC
>TRBV14|TRBJ2-2|-|-
CASSQGGSGTGELFF
TGTGCCAGCAGCCAAGGCGGATCGGGGACCGGGGAGCTGTTTTTT
>TRBV5-6|TRBJ1-6|TRBD1|-
CASSHQRTGGFNSPLHF
TGTGCCAGCAGCCACCAGCGGACAGGGGGCTTTAATTCACCCCTCCACTTT
>TRBV2|TRBJ1-1|TRBD1|-
CASGSPRALTGQEGLNTEAFF
TGTGCCAGCGGTTCTCCCCGCGCGCTAACGGGACAGGAAGGCTTGAACACTGAAGCTTTCTTT
>TRBV7-9|TRBJ1-2|-|once
CASSSWAGVNDYTF
TGTGCCAGCAGCTCTTGGGCAGGGGTGAATGACTACACCTTC
>TRBV6-5|TRBJ2-5|-|once
CASSSGVGETQYF
TGTGCCAGCAGCTCAGGGGTTGGGGAGACCCAGTACTTC
>TRBV7-9|TRBJ2-1|TRBD2|-
CASSSLSGGSYNEQFF
TGTGCCAGCAGCTCATTATCGGGGGGGTCCTACAATGAGCAGTTCTTC
>TRBV5-1|TRBJ2-1|TRBD2|-
CASRGGGAFDEQFF
TGCGCCAGCAGGGGCGGGGGGGCCTTTGATGAGCAGTTCTTC
>TRBV3-1/TRBV3-2|TRBJ2-3|-|-
CASSPHSDTQYF
TGTGCCAGCAGCCCGCACTCAGATACGCAGTATTTT
>TRBV10-2|TRBJ2-3|TRBD2|-
CASSDGGGRVEDTQYF
TGCGCCAGCAGCGACGGGGGGGGCAGGGTCGAGGATACGCAGTATTTT
>TRBV11-2|TRBJ1-6|-|-
CASSPMGGLNSPLHF
TGTGCCAGCAGCCCCATGGGGGGGCTGAATTCACCCCTCCACTTT
>TRBV25-1|TRBJ2-1|-|-
CASSASGGSSYNEQFF
TGTGCCAGCAGTGCCAGTGGGGGGAGCTCCTACAATGAGCAGTTCTTC
>TRBV3-1/TRBV3-2|TRBJ1-2|TRBD1|-
CASSQGDRGGGYTF
TGTGCCAGCAGCCAAGGGGACAGGGGAGGTGGCTACACCTTC
>TRBV7-2|TRBJ2-1|TRBD1|-
CASSLVGTGALNEQFF
TGTGCCAGCAGCTTAGTGGGGACAGGGGCCCTCAATGAGCAGTTCTTC
>TRBV11-3|TRBJ2-5|TRBD2|-
CASSLTSGGGETQYF
TGTGCCAGCAGCCTAACTAGCGGGGGGGGAGAGACCCAGTACTTC
>TRBV24-1|TRBJ1-5|-|-
CATSGAGIPQPQHF
TGTGCCACCAGTGGTGCGGGGATCCCTCAGCCCCAGCATTTT
>TRBV29-1|TRBJ2-1|-|-
CSVRLLAGPTGHEQFF
TGCAGCGTTCGACTGCTTGCGGGACCCACGGGGCATGAGCAGTTCTTC
>TRBV9|TRBJ2-7|-|-
CASSVGPTAAYEQYF
TGTGCCAGCAGCGTAGGTCCTACAGCCGCCTACGAGCAGTACTTC
>TRBV7-9|TRBJ2-1|TRBD1|once
CASSRGQGMMDEQFF
TGTGCCAGCAGCCGCGGACAGGGGATGATGGATGAGCAGTTCTTC
>TRBV21-1|TRBJ1-3|-|-
CASSVTGRIENTIYF
TGTGCCAGCAGCGTGACAGGGCGAATCGAGAACACCATATATTTT
>TRBV11-2|TRBJ1-6|-|-
CASSLVSPGLHF
TGTGCCAGCAGCTTAGTCTCTCCGGGACTCCACTTT
>TRBV7-9|TRBJ1-3|-|-
CASSGRTDTGNTIYF
TGTGCCAGCAGCGGGCGAACAGATACTGGAAACACCATATATTTT
>TRBV18|TRBJ1-1|-|-
CASSAGTDSEAFF
TGTGCCAGCTCAGCGGGGACCGATAGTGAAGCTTTCTTT
>TRBV5-6|TRBJ1-2|-|once
CASSLGGRPNYGYTF
TGTGCCAGCAGCTTGGGGGGCAGGCCGAACTATGGCTACACCTTC
>TRBV10-3|TRBJ1-2|-|-
CAISESTYRDPYGYTF
TGTGCCATCAGTGAGTCGACGTACAGGGATCCCTATGGCTACACCTTC
>TRBV3-1/TRBV3-2|TRBJ2-1|-|-
CATPPGLEYNEQFF
TGTGCCACCCCACCGGGACTGGAATACAATGAGCAGTTCTTC
>TRBV6-4|TRBJ1-6|TRBD1|-
CASVTRDRGSSNSSPLHF
TGTGCCAGCGTTACCCGGGACAGGGGGTCTAGTAATAGTTCACCCCTCCACTTT
>TRBV30|TRBJ1-1|-|-
CAWGQQNTEAFF
TGTGCCTGGGGACAGCAAAACACTGAAGCTTTCTTT
>TRBV10-3|TRBJ1-2|-|-
CAISDGGRRGYGYTF
TGTGCCATCAGTGATGGAGGGCGTCGGGGCTATGGCTACACCTTC
>TRBV11-2|TRBJ1-2|-|-
CASSHFYSDREYNYGYTF
TGTGCCAGCAGTCACTTTTATTCGGACAGAGAATATAACTATGGCTACACCTTC
>TRBV12-3/TRBV12-4|TRBJ1-6|-|once
CASSISGERVLHF
TGTGCCAGCAGTATCTCCGGGGAAAGGGTACTCCACTTT
>TRBV5-4|TRBJ2-1|-|-
CASSSGQRNEQFF
TGTGCCAGCAGCTCTGGACAGAGAAATGAGCAGTTCTTC
>TRBV3-1/TRBV3-2|TRBJ2-5|-|-
CASSQAGLLRETQYF
TGTGCCAGCAGCCAGGCGGGACTCTTGAGGGAGACCCAGTACTTC
>TRBV7-2|TRBJ1-1|-|-
CASSLFAAGSTNTEAFF
TGTGCCAGCAGCTTATTCGCTGCGGGGAGTACGAACACTGAAGCTTTCTTT
>TRBV6-2/TRBV6-3|TRBJ1-3|TRBD1|-
CASSYPKGLTGGFGNTIYF
TGTGCCAGCAGTTACCCCAAAGGATTAACAGGGGGCTTTGGAAACACCATATATTTT
>TRBV7-9|TRBJ2-1|TRBD1|-
CASSSAGTGYNEQFF
TGTGCCAGCAGCTCTGCCGGGACAGGCTACAATGAGCAGTTCTTC
>TRBV12-5|TRBJ1-4|-|-
CASGLGGLGNEKLFF
TGTGCTAGTGGTTTGGGAGGACTCGGGAATGAAAAACTGTTTTTT
>TRBV19|TRBJ2-1|-|-
CASNPSAGFSYNEQFF
TGTGCCAGTAACCCATCCGCAGGTTTCTCCTACAATGAGCAGTTCTTC
>TRBV6-5|TRBJ1-3|-|once
CASSYSRENTIYF
TGTGCCAGCAGTTACTCGCGGGAAAACACCATATATTTT
>TRBV2|TRBJ1-2|-|-
CASSDRREGGYTF
TGTGCCAGCAGTGATAGGAGGGAGGGTGGCTACACCTTC
>TRBV7-9|TRBJ1-6|TRBD1|few
CASSLEQGEGLHF
TGTGCCAGCAGCTTAGAGCAGGGGGAAGGCCTCCACTTT
>TRBV19|TRBJ1-2|-|once
CASSNPPETDGYTF
TGTGCCAGTAGTAACCCCCCGGAGACGGATGGCTACACCTTC
>TRBV19|TRBJ1-5|TRBD1|many
CASTHPGDRVQPQHF
TGTGCCAGTACCCACCCCGGAGACAGGGTTCAGCCCCAGCATTTT
>TRBV18|TRBJ2-7|-|-
CATGAIIFEQYF
TGTGCCACTGGGGCCATTATTTTCGAGCAGTACTTC
>TRBV27|TRBJ2-7|TRBD2|-
CASSLTSGGSGEQYF
TGTGCCAGCAGTTTGACTAGCGGGGGGTCTGGCGAGCAGTACTTC
>TRBV10-3|TRBJ2-7|TRBD2|few
CAIRTSGGPTEQYF
TGTGCCATCAGGACTAGCGGGGGCCCTACGGAGCAGTACTTC
>TRBV30|TRBJ2-1|TRBD2|few
CAWSIAGGIYNEQFF
TGTGCCTGGAGTATAGCGGGGGGAATCTACAATGAGCAGTTCTTC
>TRBV11-2|TRBJ2-6|-|once
CASNPTIAGANVLTF
TGTGCCAGCAACCCCACTATAGCTGGGGCCAACGTCCTGACTTTC
>TRBV4-2|TRBJ2-7|-|-
CASSQDYTSSYEQYF
TGTGCCAGCAGCCAAGATTATACGAGCTCCTACGAGCAGTACTTC
>TRBV9|TRBJ1-3|-|-
CASSVAGGSTIYF
TGTGCCAGCAGCGTAGCGGGGGGAAGCACCATATATTTT
>TRBV7-9|TRBJ2-2|-|-
CASIDLDGGIGGELFF
TGTGCCAGCATCGACCTCGACGGCGGTATCGGCGGGGAGCTGTTTTTT
>TRBV5-6|TRBJ2-2|TRBD1|few
CASRTGYGGELFF
TGTGCCAGCAGGACAGGGTACGGCGGGGAGCTGTTTTTT